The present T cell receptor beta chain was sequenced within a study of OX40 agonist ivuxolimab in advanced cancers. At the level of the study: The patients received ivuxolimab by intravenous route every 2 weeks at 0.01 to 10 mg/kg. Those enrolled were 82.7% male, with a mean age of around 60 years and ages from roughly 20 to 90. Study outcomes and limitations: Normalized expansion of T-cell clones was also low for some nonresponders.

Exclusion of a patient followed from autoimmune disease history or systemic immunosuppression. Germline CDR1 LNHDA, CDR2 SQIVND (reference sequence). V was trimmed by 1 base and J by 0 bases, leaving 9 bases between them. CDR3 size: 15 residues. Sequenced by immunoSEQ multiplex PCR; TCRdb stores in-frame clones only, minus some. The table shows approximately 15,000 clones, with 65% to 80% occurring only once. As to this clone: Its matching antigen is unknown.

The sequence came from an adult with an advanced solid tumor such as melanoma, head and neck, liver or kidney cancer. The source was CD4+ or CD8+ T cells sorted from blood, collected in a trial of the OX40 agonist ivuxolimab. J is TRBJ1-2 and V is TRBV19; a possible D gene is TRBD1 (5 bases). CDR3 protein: CASSIGDRTNYGYTF. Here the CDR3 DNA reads TGTGCCAGTAGTATAGGCGACAGAACTAACTATGGCTACACCTTC.